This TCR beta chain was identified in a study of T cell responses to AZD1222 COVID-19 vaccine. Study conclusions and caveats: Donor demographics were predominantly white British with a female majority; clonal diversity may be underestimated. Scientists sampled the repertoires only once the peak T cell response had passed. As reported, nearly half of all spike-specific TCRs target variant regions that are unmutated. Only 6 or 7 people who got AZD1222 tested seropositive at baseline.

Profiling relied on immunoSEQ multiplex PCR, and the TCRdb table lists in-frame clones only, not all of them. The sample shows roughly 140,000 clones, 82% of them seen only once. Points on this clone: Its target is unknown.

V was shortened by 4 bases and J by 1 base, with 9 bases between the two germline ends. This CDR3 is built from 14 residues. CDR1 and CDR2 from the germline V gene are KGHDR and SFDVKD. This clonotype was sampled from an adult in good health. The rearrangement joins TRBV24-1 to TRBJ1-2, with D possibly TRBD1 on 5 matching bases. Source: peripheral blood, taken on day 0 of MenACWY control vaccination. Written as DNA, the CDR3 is TGTGCCACCAGTGAAACAGGCCGTAACTATGGCTACACCTTC. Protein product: CATSETGRNYGYTF.